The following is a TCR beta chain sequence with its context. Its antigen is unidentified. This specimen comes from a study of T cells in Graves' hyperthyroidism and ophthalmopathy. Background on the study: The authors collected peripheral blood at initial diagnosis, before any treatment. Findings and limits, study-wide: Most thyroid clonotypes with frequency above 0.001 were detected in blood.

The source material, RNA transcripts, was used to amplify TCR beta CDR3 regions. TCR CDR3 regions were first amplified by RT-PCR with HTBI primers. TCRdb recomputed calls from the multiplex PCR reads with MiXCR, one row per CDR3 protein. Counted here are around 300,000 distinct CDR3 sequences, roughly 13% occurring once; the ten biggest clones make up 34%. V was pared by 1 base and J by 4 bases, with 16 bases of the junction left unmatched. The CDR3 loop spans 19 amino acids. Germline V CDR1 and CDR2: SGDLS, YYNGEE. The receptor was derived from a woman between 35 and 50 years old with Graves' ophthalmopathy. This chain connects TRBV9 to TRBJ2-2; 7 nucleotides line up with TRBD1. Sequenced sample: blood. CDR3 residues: CASSVLPPGGRGGTGELFF. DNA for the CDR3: TGTGCCAGCAGCGTACTTCCACCAGGGGGAAGAGGGGGCACCGGGGAGCTGTTTTTT.